One T cell receptor beta chain is described in this entry. These data come from a study of blood T cell repertoires in COVID-19. Study context: COVID-19 samples, acute and convalescent, were from the United States, Italy and Spain.

In the authors' methods: Cell counts per sample came from amplifying reference gene primers. The assay was immunoSEQ multiplex PCR, and TCRdb's table has in-frame clones only and misses some. D and trimming come from the DNA, and the V and J calls and clone size come from that table. The sample carries 200,000 to 300,000 clones, 75% to 85% recorded once. The specimen was peripheral blood. This TCR came from a man aged 50 or older with COVID-19, enrolled during active disease.

CDR3 loop: CASSERGHEQYF. The CDR3 region has the DNA TGCGCCAGCAGTGAAAGGGGCCACGAGCAGTACTTC. The chain is built from TRBV10-1 and TRBJ2-7; D might be TRBD1 (5 bases). Germline CDR1 is WNHNN and CDR2 is SYGVQD (reference sequence). Trimming took off 3 bases at V and 5 bases at J, with 8 bases between the two ends. CDR3 length: 12 amino acids.